A selection of T cell receptor beta chains follows, all from one sample in a study of T cells in Graves' hyperthyroidism and ophthalmopathy. A single record per CDR3 protein comes from TCRdb applying MiXCR to the multiplex PCR reads. The sample has over 650,000 distinct CDR3 sequences; over 15% are singletons. Sequenced input: blood. The receptors were gathered from a man younger than 30 with Graves' hyperthyroidism. Both conserved end residues are part of each CDR3. Each record gives: clone size, J gene, D gene, V gene, CDR3 protein, CDR3 DNA. A D gene is named only where the DNA matches it firmly. Only part of the rows carry a size: once, few, many, or a class if the clone is expanded.

>.|TRBJ2-6|TRBD1|TRBV20-1
CSARPLTGLSGANVLTF
TGCAGTGCTAGACCACTGACAGGGCTCTCTGGGGCCAACGTCCTGACTTTC
>many|TRBJ2-3|.|TRBV19
CASSPDFISDTQYF
TGTGCCAGTAGCCCGGACTTCATTTCGGATACGCAGTATTTT
>few|TRBJ2-5|.|TRBV15
CATSRRHHLTVQETQYF
TGTGCCACCAGCAGAAGACACCATCTCACAGTCCAAGAGACCCAGTACTTC
>.|TRBJ2-1|TRBD2|TRBV20-1
CSAGGGRSNEQFF
TGCAGTGCTGGGGGGGGGAGAAGCAATGAGCAGTTCTTC
>.|TRBJ1-2|.|TRBV7-2
CASSLDGGIYPPNYGYTF
TGTGCCAGCAGCTTAGATGGGGGGATCTACCCTCCTAACTATGGCTACACCTTC
>few|TRBJ1-2|.|TRBV10-3
CATQQGSNYGYTF
TGTGCCACACAACAGGGTTCGAACTATGGCTACACCTTC
>many|TRBJ2-5|TRBD1|TRBV28
CASSGGAGGEETQYF
TGTGCCAGCAGCGGCGGGGCAGGGGGCGAAGAGACCCAGTACTTC
>.|TRBJ2-4|TRBD2|TRBV11-2
CASSLKKREGAKNIQYF
TGTGCCAGCAGCCTAAAGAAGCGGGAGGGGGCCAAAAACATTCAGTACTTC
>many|TRBJ2-3|TRBD2|TRBV28
CASSPSGLAVTDTQYF
TGTGCCAGCAGTCCCTCGGGACTAGCGGTTACAGATACGCAGTATTTT
>many|TRBJ2-3|.|TRBV20-1
CSARQGSDTQYF
TGCAGTGCTAGACAGGGTTCAGATACGCAGTATTTT
>many|TRBJ2-7|TRBD1|TRBV11-3
CASSFYEGTGRYEQYF
TGTGCCAGCAGCTTTTATGAAGGGACAGGACGCTACGAGCAGTACTTC
>few|TRBJ1-5|.|TRBV15
CATSRLNQPQHF
TGTGCCACCAGCAGACTAAATCAGCCCCAGCATTTT
>few|TRBJ2-7|.|TRBV14
CASSQEGVGYEQYF
TGTGCCAGCAGCCAAGAGGGTGTGGGGTACGAGCAGTACTTC
>.|TRBJ1-1|.|TRBV19
CASSIVGNAEAFF
TGTGCCAGTAGTATAGTGGGGAACGCTGAAGCTTTCTTT
>.|TRBJ2-1|TRBD2|TRBV20-1
CSALAGGPSNEQFF
TGCAGTGCGTTAGCGGGAGGGCCTTCCAATGAGCAGTTCTTC
>few|TRBJ1-6|.|TRBV28
CASSFHSTGNSPLHF
TGTGCCAGCAGTTTTCACAGCACGGGGAATTCACCCCTCCACTTT
>many|TRBJ2-2|TRBD2|TRBV12-3/TRBV12-4
CASIGGLAVTGELFF
TGTGCCAGCATCGGGGGACTAGCGGTCACCGGGGAGCTGTTTTTT
>few|TRBJ1-5|TRBD1|TRBV3-1
CASSQVYRGVQPQHF
TGCGCCAGCAGCCAAGTTTACAGGGGTGTTCAGCCCCAGCATTTT
>many|TRBJ2-3|.|TRBV27
CASSLSASTDTQYF
TGTGCCAGCAGTTTATCCGCATCCACAGATACGCAGTATTTT
>many|TRBJ2-7|TRBD2|TRBV28
CASSLGGTSEYEQYF
TGTGCCAGCAGTTTAGGTGGGACTAGCGAGTACGAGCAGTACTTC
>.|TRBJ2-7|.|TRBV6-1
CASVGSSYEQYF
TGTGCCAGCGTCGGTTCCTCCTACGAGCAGTACTTC
>few|TRBJ2-1|.|TRBV11-3
CASSLDHGSGHEQFF
TGTGCCAGCAGCTTAGATCACGGGAGTGGACATGAGCAGTTCTTC
>.|TRBJ2-7|.|TRBV7-8
CASSLRTSAYEQYF
TGTGCCAGCAGCTTAAGGACCTCCGCTTACGAGCAGTACTTC
>many|TRBJ2-1|TRBD2|TRBV24-1
CATSDSVLADNEQFF
TGTGCCACCAGTGATAGTGTTCTAGCGGACAATGAGCAGTTCTTC
>.|TRBJ1-6|.|TRBV10-3
CAITKDPINSPLHF
TGTGCCATCACTAAAGACCCAATTAATTCACCCCTCCACTTT
>few|TRBJ1-2|.|TRBV6-1
CASSEGINYGYTF
TGTGCCAGCTCGGAGGGTATCAACTATGGCTACACCTTC
>.|TRBJ2-7|.|TRBV20-1
CSAYDDSYEQYF
TGCAGTGCTTACGACGACAGCTACGAGCAGTACTTC
>many|TRBJ2-1|TRBD2|TRBV28
CASIIGGRGYNEQFF
TGTGCCAGCATTATCGGGGGGAGAGGGTACAATGAGCAGTTCTTC